Listed here is a single T cell receptor (beta chain). The antigen is not known. Germline-derived CDR1 and CDR2 are MDHEN and SYDVKM. The CDR3 totals 15 residues. The V end was cut by 6 bases, the J end by 3 bases, with 15 bases between. This sample stems from a study of siplizumab effects on memory and regulatory T cells. Study-wide results and caveats: Both greater diversity than memory cells and a major contribution to the alloresponse seemed to characterize naive T cells.

Approximately 100,000 TCR templates were measured in each sample. The data were produced by immunoSEQ multiplex PCR, yet TCRdb's version contains in-frame clones alone and is incomplete. The sample yields approximately 100,000 clones, just under 95% seen once. This clonotype was sampled from a human donor in good health. Specimen: non-Treg CD4+ T cells sorted from blood. The rearrangement uses TRBV28 and TRBJ2-4, with a tentative D call TRBD1 (5 bases). DNA of the CDR3: TGTGCCAGCAGCTCCCTAGACAGCCTCAAAAACATTCAGTACTTC. This sequence encodes CASSSLDSLKNIQYF.